This T cell receptor beta chain is from a study of blood T cell repertoires in COVID-19. Overall study context: Sites in the United States, Italy and Spain provided acute and convalescent COVID-19 samples. T cells, B-cell-depleted T cells, or PBMCs provided the cDNA or gDNA that served as material.

As processed by the authors: Quantification of nucleated cells was approximated via reference gene primer amplification. Sequencing was performed with immunoSEQ multiplex PCR; in TCRdb, only in-frame clones are kept and a portion is missing. That table furnishes V, J and clone size, whereas the DNA furnished D and trimming. The sample shows about 25,000 clones, approximately 83% of them seen only once. The germline V gene encodes CDR1 KGHSH and CDR2 LQKENI. The V and J ends lost 4 bases and 3 bases respectively, with 10 bases between them. The CDR3 is 14 amino acids. The specimen was peripheral blood. This rearrangement joins TRBV18 to TRBJ1-5; perhaps TRBD1 as D (6 bases). The receptor was derived from a human donor in a cohort sampled during active COVID-19. CDR3 protein: CASSLGQPNQPQHF. CDR3 in DNA: TGTGCCAGCTCACTAGGACAGCCCAATCAGCCCCAGCATTTT.